This record looks at one T cell receptor (beta chain) sequence and its context. These data belong to a study of blood T cell repertoires in COVID-19. For the study at large: Sites across the United States, Italy and Spain contributed samples from acute and convalescent COVID-19. PBMCs, B-cell-depleted T cells, or T cells provided the cDNA or gDNA that made up the material.

TCRdb's copy holds only in-frame clones and misses some; the assay was immunoSEQ multiplex PCR. The sample has about 39,000 clones, about 86% seen once. Germline lookup yields CDR1 GTSNPN and CDR2 SVGIG (reference sequence). V was pared by 0 bases and J by 3 bases, with 11 bases between. The CDR3 is 14 residues long. Sequencing used peripheral blood. The rearrangement links TRBV30 to TRBJ1-2, with D uncertain. The clonotype originates from a man between 65 and 85 years old with acute or convalescent COVID-19. The CDR3 nucleotides are TGTGCCTGGAGTGTACAACTCGGGGACTATGGCTACACCTTC. Residues: CAWSVQLGDYGYTF.